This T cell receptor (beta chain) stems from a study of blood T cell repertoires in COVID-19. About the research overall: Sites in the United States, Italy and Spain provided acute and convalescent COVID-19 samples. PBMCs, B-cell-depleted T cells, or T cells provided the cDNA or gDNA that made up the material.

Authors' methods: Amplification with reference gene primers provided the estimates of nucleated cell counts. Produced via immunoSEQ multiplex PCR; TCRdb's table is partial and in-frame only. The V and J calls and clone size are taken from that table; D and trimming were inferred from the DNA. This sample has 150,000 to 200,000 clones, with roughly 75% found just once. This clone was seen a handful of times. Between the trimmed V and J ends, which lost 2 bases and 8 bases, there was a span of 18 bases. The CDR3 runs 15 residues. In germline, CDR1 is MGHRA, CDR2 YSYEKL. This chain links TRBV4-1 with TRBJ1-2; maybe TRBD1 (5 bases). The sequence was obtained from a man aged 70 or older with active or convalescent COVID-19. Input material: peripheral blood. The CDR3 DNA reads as TGCGCCAGCAGCCAACCGGGACGGGGGATTGAAGGCTACACCTTC. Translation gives CASSQPGRGIEGYTF.